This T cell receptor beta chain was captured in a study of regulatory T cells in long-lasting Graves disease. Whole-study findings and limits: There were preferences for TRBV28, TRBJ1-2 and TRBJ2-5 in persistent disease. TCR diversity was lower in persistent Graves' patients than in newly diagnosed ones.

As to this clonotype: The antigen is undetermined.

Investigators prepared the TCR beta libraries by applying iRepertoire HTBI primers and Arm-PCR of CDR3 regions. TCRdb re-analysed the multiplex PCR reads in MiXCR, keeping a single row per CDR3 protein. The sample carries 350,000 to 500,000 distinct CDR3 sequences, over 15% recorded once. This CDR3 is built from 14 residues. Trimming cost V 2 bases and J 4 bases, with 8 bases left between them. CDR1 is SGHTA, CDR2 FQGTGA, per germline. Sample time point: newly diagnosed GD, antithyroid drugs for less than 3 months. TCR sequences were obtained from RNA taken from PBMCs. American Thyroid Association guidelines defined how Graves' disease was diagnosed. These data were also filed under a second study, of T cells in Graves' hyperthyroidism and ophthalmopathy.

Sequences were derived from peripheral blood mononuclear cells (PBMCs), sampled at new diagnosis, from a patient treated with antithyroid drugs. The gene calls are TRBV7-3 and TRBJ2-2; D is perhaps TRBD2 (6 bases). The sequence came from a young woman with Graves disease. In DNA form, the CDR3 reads TGTGCCAGCAGCTTACAAGCGGGCACCGGGGAGCTGTTTTTT. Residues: CASSLQAGTGELFF.